The present T cell receptor (beta chain) was sequenced within a study of CXCR4 blockade with PD-1 therapy in pancreatic cancer. The CDR3 has 15 residues. Germline values: CDR1 MDHEN, CDR2 SYDVKM. Of note for this clone: At one end, the junction sequence differs from germline, possibly due to a read error.

The protocol was immunoSEQ multiplex PCR, while the TCRdb copy is restricted to in-frame clones and leaves out a portion. The repertoire holds 5,000 or so clones, with approximately 52% as singletons. The clonotype comes from a human donor with pancreatic ductal adenocarcinoma. Specimen: tumor tissue. The chain has TRBV28 and TRBJ1-1, with 12 bases that match TRBD1. For the CDR3, the DNA is TGTGCCAGCAGCCGGGGACAGGGGGCGCGGACTGAAGCTTTTTTT. Encoded protein: CASSRGQGARTEAFF.